This T cell receptor beta chain was observed in a study of blood T cell repertoires in COVID-19. The wider study: COVID-19 samples collected from the United States, Italy and Spain covered acute and convalescent phases.

Trimming removed 3 bases at V and 1 base at J, with 12 bases between. The CDR3 loop spans 15 amino acids. Germline V lookup: CDR1 LNHDA, CDR2 SQIVND (reference sequence). Clones were read by immunoSEQ multiplex PCR, and TCRdb kept only the in-frame ones, dropping some. The sample comprises under 200,000 clones, roughly 90% of which are singletons, and more than 6.5% rests with the top ten. Recruitment covered some 25 US areas and drew participants whose ages spanned roughly 18 to 89 years. Participant-given clinical history determined each cohort assignment. Recovered participants had two consecutive negative NP/OP PCR tests, healthcare professional clearance, or symptom resolution.

The sequence came from a woman aged 45-65 years who had recovered from COVID-19. Specimen: PBMCs or T cells enriched from blood (not recorded which). The chain combines TRBV19 with TRBJ1-2; no reliable D call. The CDR3 is CASSIQFADNYGYTF. CDR3 in DNA: TGTGCCAGTAGTATTCAGTTCGCCGATAACTATGGCTACACCTTC.